The sample holds one count of the clone carrying this T cell receptor (beta chain). Tumor libraries mostly used roughly 4.8 ug genomic DNA, two replicates each. Measured with immunoSEQ multiplex PCR; TCRdb has only the in-frame clones, and not every one. In the table there are around 7,000 clones, approximately 45% of which are singletons. Germline lookup yields CDR1 SGHTA and CDR2 FQGNSA. V lost 1 base to trimming and J lost 1 base, with 5 bases between them. This CDR3 region has 14 residues. This sample is drawn from a study of neoadjuvant anti-PD-1 for oral cavity cancer. Material: tumor tissue, obtained before nivolumab (anti-PD-1) treatment. The origin of this receptor is a person aged 40 to 85 with oral cavity squamous cell carcinoma. The rearrangement links TRBV7-2 to TRBJ1-5; D is undetermined. In DNA, the CDR3 is TGTGCCAGCAGCTTAGAAACCAGCAATCAGCCCCAGCATTTT. Translated: CASSLETSNQPQHF.